This T cell receptor (beta chain) was captured in a study of blood T cells in healthy people across ages. This clonotype was counted only a few times. With a J-beta primer mix and a sample-barcoded 5' primer, a second PCR ran roughly 6 to 11 cycles. Each cDNA molecule was tagged by a template-switch adaptor with 12 random nucleotides. MiXCR was run by TCRdb on the 5' RACE reads, yielding one entry per CDR3 protein. The sample comprises around 750,000 distinct CDR3 sequences, roughly 50% of which are singletons, and about two fifths rests with the top ten. CDR1 and CDR2 from the germline V gene are SGHAT and FQNNGV. V gave up 3 bases and J gave up 4 bases, with 12 bases separating them. The CDR3 totals 14 residues.

This TCR was sampled from an older man in good health. The specimen was blood. This rearrangement joins TRBV11-2 to TRBJ1-1; the D is unclear. The CDR3 bases are TGTGCCAGCAGCTTCTCGGGTCGGAGCACTGAAGCTTTCTTT. This translates into CASSFSGRSTEAFF.